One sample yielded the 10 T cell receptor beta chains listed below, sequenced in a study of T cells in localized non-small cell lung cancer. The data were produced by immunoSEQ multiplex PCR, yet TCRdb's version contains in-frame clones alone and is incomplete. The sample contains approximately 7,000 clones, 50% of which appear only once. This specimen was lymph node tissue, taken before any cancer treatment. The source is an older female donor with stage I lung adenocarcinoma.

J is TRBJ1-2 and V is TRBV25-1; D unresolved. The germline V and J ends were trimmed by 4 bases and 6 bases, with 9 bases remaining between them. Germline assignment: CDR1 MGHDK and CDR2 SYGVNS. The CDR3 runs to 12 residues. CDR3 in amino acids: CASSAQFHGYTF. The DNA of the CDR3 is TGTGCCAGCAGTGCACAGTTCCATGGCTACACCTTC.

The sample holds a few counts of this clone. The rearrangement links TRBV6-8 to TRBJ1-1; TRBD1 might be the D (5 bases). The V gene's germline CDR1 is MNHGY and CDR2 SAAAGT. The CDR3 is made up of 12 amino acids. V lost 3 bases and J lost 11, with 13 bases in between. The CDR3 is CASSYPGLAAFF. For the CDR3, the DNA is TGTGCCAGCAGTTATCCAGGGTTGGCTGCTTTCTTT.

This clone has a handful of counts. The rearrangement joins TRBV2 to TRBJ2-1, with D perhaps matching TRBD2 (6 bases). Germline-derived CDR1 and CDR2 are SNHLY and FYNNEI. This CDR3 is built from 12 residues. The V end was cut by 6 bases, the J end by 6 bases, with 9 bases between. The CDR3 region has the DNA TGTGCCAGCAGGTGGACTACCAATGAGCAGTTCTTC. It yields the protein CASRWTTNEQFF.

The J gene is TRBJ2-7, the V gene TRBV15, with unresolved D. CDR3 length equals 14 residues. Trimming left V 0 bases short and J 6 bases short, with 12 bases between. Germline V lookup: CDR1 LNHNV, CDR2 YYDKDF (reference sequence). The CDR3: CATSREMAEREQYF. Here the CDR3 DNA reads TGTGCCACCAGCAGAGAGATGGCAGAGCGCGAGCAGTACTTC.

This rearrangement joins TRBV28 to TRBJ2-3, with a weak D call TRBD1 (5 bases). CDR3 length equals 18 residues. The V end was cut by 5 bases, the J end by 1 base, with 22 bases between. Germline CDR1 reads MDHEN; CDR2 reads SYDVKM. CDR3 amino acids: CASSDRSIGAWGTDTQYF. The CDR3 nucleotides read TGTGCCAGCAGTGACCGATCTATAGGGGCATGGGGCACAGATACGCAGTATTTT. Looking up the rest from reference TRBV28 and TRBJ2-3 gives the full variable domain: DVKVTQSSRYLVKRTGEKVFLECVQDMDHENMFWYRQDPGLGLRLIYFSYDVKMKEKGDIPEGYSVSREKKERFSLILESASTNQTSMYLCASSDRSIGAWGTDTQYFGPGTRLTVL.

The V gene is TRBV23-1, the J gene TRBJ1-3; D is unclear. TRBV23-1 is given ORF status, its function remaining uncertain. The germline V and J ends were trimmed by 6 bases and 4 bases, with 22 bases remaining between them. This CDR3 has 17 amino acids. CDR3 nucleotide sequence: TGCGCCAGCAGCCAAGACTCAGGCAAACTAACCGGAAACACCATATATTTT. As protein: CASSQDSGKLTGNTIYF.

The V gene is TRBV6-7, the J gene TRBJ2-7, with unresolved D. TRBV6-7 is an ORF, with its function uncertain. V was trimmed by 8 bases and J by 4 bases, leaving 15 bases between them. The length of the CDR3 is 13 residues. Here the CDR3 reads CASRPGPIYEQYF. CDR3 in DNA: TGTGCCAGCCGACCAGGACCAATTTACGAGCAGTACTTC.

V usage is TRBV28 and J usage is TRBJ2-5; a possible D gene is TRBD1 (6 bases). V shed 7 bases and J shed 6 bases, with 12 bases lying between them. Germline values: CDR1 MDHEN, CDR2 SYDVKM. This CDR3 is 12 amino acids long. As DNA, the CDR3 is TGTGCCAGCACCCTGGACAGTCAGACCCAGTACTTC. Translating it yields CASTLDSQTQYF.

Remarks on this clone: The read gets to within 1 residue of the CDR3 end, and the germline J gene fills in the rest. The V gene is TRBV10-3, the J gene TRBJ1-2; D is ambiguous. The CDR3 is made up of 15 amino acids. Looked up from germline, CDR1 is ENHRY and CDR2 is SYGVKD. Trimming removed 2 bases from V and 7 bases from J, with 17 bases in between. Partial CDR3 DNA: TGTGCCATCAGTGAGCCGAGCAAAGGGCTCTCTGGCTACACC. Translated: CAISEPSKGLSGYT. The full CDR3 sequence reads CAISEPSKGLSGYTF.

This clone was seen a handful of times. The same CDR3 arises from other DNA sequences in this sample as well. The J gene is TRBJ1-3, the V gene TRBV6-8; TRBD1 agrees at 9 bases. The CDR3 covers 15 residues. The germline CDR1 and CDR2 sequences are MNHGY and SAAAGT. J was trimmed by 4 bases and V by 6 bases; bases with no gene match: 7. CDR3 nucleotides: TGTGCCAGCAGGGGACAGGGAGTTAGCGGAAACACCATATATTTT. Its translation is CASRGQGVSGNTIYF.